This T cell receptor (beta chain) appears in the sequencing data of a study of OX40 agonist ivuxolimab in advanced cancers. Study background: At doses from 0.01 to 10 mg/kg, patients were given intravenous ivuxolimab every 2 weeks. Three partial responders included one hepatocellular carcinoma patient and two cutaneous melanoma patients. Overall study results and limits: Mean expanded clone counts were higher in CD8+ than CD4+ T cells. Among patients with partial responses at 0.1-3.0 mg/kg, clonal expansion was among the lowest.

Only in-frame clones appear in the TCRdb table, and some are missing; sequencing was by immunoSEQ multiplex PCR. The sample records around 45,000 clones, approximately 91% being singletons. Notes on this clone: What it binds is unknown.

J gave up 0 bases and V 2 bases, and 10 bases lay outside the gene matches. There are 17 residues in the CDR3. The germline CDR1 and CDR2 sequences are MDHEN and SYDVKM. This chain links TRBV28 with TRBJ2-7; 7 bases are shared with TRBD2. This receptor was taken from an adult with an advanced solid tumor such as melanoma, head and neck, liver or kidney cancer. The sample was CD4+ or CD8+ T cells sorted from blood, taken in a trial of the OX40 agonist ivuxolimab. CDR3 protein: CASSLAPVTSFSYEQYF. In DNA form, the CDR3 reads TGTGCCAGCAGTTTAGCCCCCGTGACTAGCTTCTCCTACGAGCAGTACTTC.